This TCR beta chain was captured in a study of cytomegalovirus exposure and HLA in healthy donors. The overall study: Earlier, approximately 110 million unique TCR beta sequences were recovered from around 200 million T cells by an analysis. Findings of the study overall: Analysis was carried out at a later point, and it linked a missense DCLRE1C variant to TCR beta V- and J-gene trimming. Most TCR sequences were uncommon, yet certain public TCRs appeared in many donors. Serostatus for CMV was the only available immune exposure information.

PCR primers comprised 60 Vbeta and 13 Jbeta primers. The protocol was immunoSEQ multiplex PCR, while the TCRdb copy is restricted to in-frame clones and leaves out a portion. The sample contains about 170,000 clones, roughly 80% of which appear only once. There are 16 residues in the CDR3. V was pared by 5 bases and J by 4 bases, with 10 bases of the junction left unmatched. CDR1 and CDR2 (germline): LNHDA, SQIVND (reference sequence). This clone showed up just a few times. What it binds is unknown. What was sequenced was PBMCs. This TCR came from a male donor in good health and CMV-seronegative. This chain connects TRBV19 to TRBJ2-2; 7 nucleotides align to TRBD1. The CDR3 DNA reads as TGTGCCAGTAGTGGGGGAGACAGGGTTCGCACCGGGGAGCTGTTTTTT. Protein: CASSGGDRVRTGELFF.